This passage covers 15 T cell receptor beta chains from one sample sequenced in a study of CD8 T cells in ankylosing spondylitis. MiXCR, run by TCRdb on the 5' RACE reads, gives a single entry per CDR3 protein. The table includes 150,000 to 200,000 distinct CDR3 sequences, approximately 13% detected once. Specimen: blood, either unsorted or a sorted T cell fraction (not recorded which). The origin of the receptors is a female donor with ankylosing spondylitis or in good health (not recorded which).

This clonotype appeared many times. CDR3 DNA: TGTGCCACCAGTGACCCCCGGGTCACAGATACGCAGTATTTT. Translated: CATSDPRVTDTQYF. The chain combines TRBV24-1 with TRBJ2-3; D call uncertain. CDR3 length: 14 amino acids. CDR1 and CDR2 from the germline V gene are KGHDR and SFDVKD. V dropped 4 bases and J dropped 2 bases, with 9 bases sitting between them.

Many counts were recorded for this clonotype. This sequence joins TRBV7-9 and TRBJ1-3, with TRBD1 as a possible D gene (6 bases). Germline V gene sequence: CDR1 SEHNR, CDR2 FQNEAQ (reference sequence). Trimming took off 10 bases at V and 4 bases at J, with 23 bases between the two ends. The CDR3 is 16 residues long. This chain's CDR3 is CANTMLGTPSGNTIYF. The CDR3 DNA reads TGTGCCAACACAATGCTGGGGACACCGAGCGGAAACACCATATATTTT.

At least ten counts were recorded for this clonotype. The chain combines TRBV28 with TRBJ1-5; D not resolved. The germline CDR1 and CDR2 sequences are MDHEN and SYDVKM. Trimming took off 5 bases at V and 7 bases at J, with 15 bases between the two ends. This CDR3 region has 14 residues. The CDR3 DNA follows: TGTGCCAGCAGTGTGGACCTCTCGGCACAGCCCCAGCATTTT. Translated, it gives CASSVDLSAQPQHF.

The gene calls are TRBV27 and TRBJ2-1, with D perhaps TRBD1 (7 bases). The ends were cut back, 3 bases at V and 10 bases at J, with 19 bases in the middle. CDR3 length equals 15 residues. The V gene's germline CDR1 is MNHEY and CDR2 SMNVEV (reference sequence). In DNA form, the CDR3 reads TGTGCCAGCAGTTTTGAGACAGGGAGGAGGGGGGAGCAGTTCTTC. Translated: CASSFETGRRGEQFF.

This clonotype was observed at least ten times. The chain employs TRBV5-1 and TRBJ2-2; D remains unclear. The CDR3 runs 12 residues. V was clipped by 0 bases and J by 7 bases, with 4 bases between them. The germline CDR1 and CDR2 sequences are SGHRS and YFSETQ. CDR3 sequence (DNA): TGCGCCAGCAGCTTGGGTGACGGGGAGCTGTTTTTT. It codes for CASSLGDGELFF.

This clonotype showed up many times. The chain is built from TRBV10-2 and TRBJ2-1; D is unclear. Germline V CDR1 and CDR2: WSHSY, SAAADI. The CDR3 consists of 11 residues. V was trimmed by 4 bases and J by 8 bases, leaving 6 bases between them. The CDR3 nucleotides are TGCGCCAGCAGTGGCTCGGATGAGCAGTTCTTC. Translating it yields CASSGSDEQFF.

V usage is TRBV7-2 and J usage is TRBJ1-3, with TRBD1 matching over 7 bases. Trimming at V came to 6 bases and at J to 4 bases, leaving 6 bases not matched to a gene. CDR1 is SGHTA and CDR2 is FQGNSA in the germline V gene. CDR3 length equals 14 residues. The CDR3 DNA reads as TGTGCCAGCAGGCCCGGGACAGAAGGAAACACCATATATTTT. Translation: CASRPGTEGNTIYF.

This clonotype was detected many times. The genes are TRBV7-8 and TRBJ2-1, with D unclear. This CDR3 is built from 13 residues. Germline CDR1 and CDR2: SGHVS and FQNEAQ. The V end was cut by 5 bases, the J end by 9 bases, with 14 bases between. In DNA form, the CDR3 reads TGTGCCAGCAGCCCGATCCAGGTCGGTGAGCAGTTCTTC. It encodes CASSPIQVGEQFF.

This clonotype was detected many times. J is TRBJ2-7 and V is TRBV4-2, with D possibly TRBD2 on 7 matching bases. The CDR3 is 15 residues long. CDR1 LGHNA and CDR2 YNFKEQ come from the germline V gene. Trimming cost V 3 bases and J 1 base, with 13 bases left between them. The CDR3 sequence is CASSQGRGLSYEQYF. As DNA, the CDR3 is TGTGCCAGCAGCCAGGGGAGGGGGTTGTCCTACGAGCAGTACTTC.

This clonotype was counted ten times or more. The chain couples TRBV6-5 to TRBJ2-3; no clear D. Trimming shortened V by 2 bases and J by 2 bases, and 8 bases separated the two germline ends. Germline V lookup: CDR1 MNHEY, CDR2 SVGAGI. CDR3 size: 14 residues. The CDR3 coding sequence is TGTGCCAGCAGTTACAGGCCAGTCACAGATACGCAGTATTTT. This gives the protein CASSYRPVTDTQYF.

This clonotype occurred many times. V gene TRBV10-3 combines with J gene TRBJ2-7; D ambiguous. The CDR3 runs to 13 residues. Germline-derived CDR1 and CDR2 are ENHRY and SYGVKD. V shed 3 bases and J shed 3 bases, with 9 bases lying between them. In nucleotides, the CDR3 is TGTGCCATCAGTGACGGACCTAACTACGAGCAGTACTTC. The encoded protein is CAISDGPNYEQYF.

This clonotype was detected many times. V and J are TRBV5-5 and TRBJ2-1; D unclear. CDR1 is SGHKS, CDR2 YYEKEE, per germline (reference sequence). The CDR3 has 15 amino acids. V lost 6 bases to trimming and J lost 4 bases, with 17 bases between them. The CDR3 bases are TGTGCCAGCACCCTGGCCCCGGTTGAGTACAATGAGCAGTTCTTC. It specifies CASTLAPVEYNEQFF. Full variable domain (outside the CDR3, taken from reference TRBV5-5 and TRBJ2-1): DAGVTQSPTHLIKTRGQQVTLRCSPISGHKSVSWYQQVLGQGPQFIFQYYEKEERGRGNFPDRFSARQFPNYSSELNVNALLLGDSALYLCASTLAPVEYNEQFFGPGTRLTVL.

This clonotype was seen ten or more times. The rearrangement joins TRBV10-2 to TRBJ2-3, with 7 bases aligning to TRBD2. Looked up from germline, CDR1 is WSHSY and CDR2 is SAAADI. CDR3 size: 17 residues. Trimming at V came to 0 bases and at J to 1 base, leaving 7 bases not matched to a gene. CDR3 in DNA: TGCGCCAGCAGTGAGTCGTCGGCTAGCGGACGCACAGATACGCAGTATTTT. Its protein product is CASSESSASGRTDTQYF.

This clonotype was detected ten times or more. J is TRBJ1-5 and V is TRBV29-1; no definite D call. The CDR3 has 13 amino acids. Germline assignment: CDR1 SQVTM and CDR2 ANQGSEA. Deletions cut 4 bases from V and 4 bases from J, with 11 bases between. CDR3 sequence: CSVGENENQPQHF. In DNA, the CDR3 is TGCAGCGTTGGGGAAAATGAAAATCAGCCCCAGCATTTT. The variable domain in full, with the rest retrieved from reference TRBV29-1 and TRBJ1-5, is SAVISQKPSRDICQRGTSLTIQCQVDSQVTMMFWYRQQPGQSLTLIATANQGSEATYESGFVIDKFPISRPNLTFSTLTVSNMSPEDSSIYLCSVGENENQPQHFGDGTRLSIL.

The chain couples TRBV5-6 to TRBJ2-5; D is ambiguous. Deletions cut 2 bases from V and 7 bases from J, with 15 bases between. Germline loops: CDR1 SGHDT, CDR2 YYEEEE. This CDR3 has 14 amino acids. CDR3 in amino acids: CASSLVDTPRTQYF. CDR3 DNA sequence: TGTGCCAGCAGCTTAGTCGATACTCCGCGGACCCAGTACTTC. Looking up the rest from reference TRBV5-6 and TRBJ2-5 gives the full variable domain: DAGVTQSPTHLIKTRGQQVTLRCSPKSGHDTVSWYQQALGQGPQFIFQYYEEEERQRGNFPDRFSGHQFPNYSSELNVNALLLGDSALYLCASSLVDTPRTQYFGPGTRLLVL.